Listed below are T cell receptor beta chains from one sample, sequenced in a study of blood T cell repertoires in COVID-19. Only in-frame clones appear in the TCRdb table, and some are missing; sequencing was by immunoSEQ multiplex PCR. The repertoire holds about 75,000 clones, with around 90% as singletons. The sequencing sample was made of peripheral blood. These receptors all come from a human donor in a cohort sampled during active COVID-19. The CDR3 runs from the conserved cysteine through the conserved F or W. D genes are given only for firm matches. Clone size is not always given. Where it is, it says once, few, many or a class for expanded clones.

v_gene: TRBV18
d_gene: TRBD1
j_gene: TRBJ2-3
abundance: -
CDR3nt: TGTGCCAGCTCACACAGGGGCTTGGGCACAGATACGCAGTATTTT
CDR3aa: CASSHRGLGTDTQYF

v_gene: TRBV15
d_gene: TRBD2
j_gene: TRBJ2-5
abundance: once
CDR3nt: TGTGCCACCAGCAGAGATCGCCAGGGAGGGGAGACCCAGTACTTC
CDR3aa: CATSRDRQGGETQYF

v_gene: TRBV9
d_gene: TRBD1
j_gene: TRBJ2-3
abundance: once
CDR3nt: TGTGCCAGCAGCCCATTCCGGGACAGGGGGCGCAGAGATACGCAGTATTTT
CDR3aa: CASSPFRDRGRRDTQYF

v_gene: TRBV10-3
d_gene: -
j_gene: TRBJ1-5
abundance: -
CDR3nt: TGTGCCATCAGTGAGTCCCAGGGGACCCTATATAGCAATCAGCCCCAGCATTTT
CDR3aa: CAISESQGTLYSNQPQHF

v_gene: TRBV28
d_gene: TRBD2
j_gene: TRBJ2-3
abundance: -
CDR3nt: TGTGCCAGCATAGGGGGGGGCCTAGCGGGAACAGATACGCAGTATTTT
CDR3aa: CASIGGGLAGTDTQYF

v_gene: TRBV6-5
d_gene: TRBD1
j_gene: TRBJ2-7
abundance: -
CDR3nt: TGTGCCAGCAGTTACGGACAGGGGTTTGCGTACTTC
CDR3aa: CASSYGQGFAYF

v_gene: TRBV2
d_gene: -
j_gene: TRBJ2-5
abundance: -
CDR3nt: TGTGCCAGCAGCGTGACTAGACAAGAGACCCAGTACTTC
CDR3aa: CASSVTRQETQYF

v_gene: TRBV29-1
d_gene: -
j_gene: TRBJ2-3
abundance: -
CDR3nt: TGCAGCGTTGCCGGACTTTCCGGAGATACGCAGTATTTT
CDR3aa: CSVAGLSGDTQYF

v_gene: TRBV5-1
d_gene: -
j_gene: TRBJ1-1
abundance: -
CDR3nt: TGCGCCAGCAGCTCGGGAGCAGGCAGTTCCACTGAAGCTTTCTTT
CDR3aa: CASSSGAGSSTEAFF

v_gene: TRBV5-1
d_gene: TRBD1
j_gene: TRBJ1-2
abundance: few
CDR3nt: TGCGCCAGCAGCCGGACAGGGTGGGGCTACACCTTC
CDR3aa: CASSRTGWGYTF

v_gene: TRBV3-1/TRBV3-2
d_gene: TRBD1
j_gene: TRBJ1-2
abundance: -
CDR3nt: TGTGCCAGCAGCCAAGAGGGGACAGGCGGTGGCTACACCTTC
CDR3aa: CASSQEGTGGGYTF

v_gene: TRBV11-2
d_gene: TRBD2
j_gene: TRBJ2-3
abundance: -
CDR3nt: TGTGCCAGCAGTCGGATTCCTTATAGCGGGGGGGCAGATACGCAGTATTTT
CDR3aa: CASSRIPYSGGADTQYF

v_gene: TRBV4-2
d_gene: -
j_gene: TRBJ1-1
abundance: -
CDR3nt: TGTGCCAGCAGCCAAGTGGGGGGGAACACTGAAGCTTTCTTT
CDR3aa: CASSQVGGNTEAFF

v_gene: TRBV6-5
d_gene: TRBD2
j_gene: TRBJ2-1
abundance: -
CDR3nt: TGTGCCAGCAGTTACTCGAGTCCTAGCGGGGGGTATGAGCAGTTCTTC
CDR3aa: CASSYSSPSGGYEQFF

v_gene: TRBV5-4
d_gene: TRBD1
j_gene: TRBJ1-2
abundance: -
CDR3nt: TGTGCCAGCAGCTTGAAAGGGACAGGGGGAACCTACACCTTC
CDR3aa: CASSLKGTGGTYTF

v_gene: TRBV2
d_gene: -
j_gene: TRBJ1-2
abundance: -
CDR3nt: TGTGCCAGCAGTGAATTACTTGGCTACACCTTC
CDR3aa: CASSELLGYTF

v_gene: TRBV6-1
d_gene: TRBD1
j_gene: TRBJ1-3
abundance: -
CDR3nt: TGTGCCAGCAGTGACCGCCTCTGGACAGGGCCTGGAAACACCATATATTTT
CDR3aa: CASSDRLWTGPGNTIYF

v_gene: TRBV7-2
d_gene: -
j_gene: TRBJ1-1
abundance: -
CDR3nt: TGTGCCAGCAGCTCAAACAGACCGAACACTGAAGCTTTCTTT
CDR3aa: CASSSNRPNTEAFF

v_gene: TRBV6-5
d_gene: TRBD1
j_gene: TRBJ2-5
abundance: -
CDR3nt: TGTGCCAGCGGGGACAGGGGGATTCAAGAGACCCAGTACTTC
CDR3aa: CASGDRGIQETQYF

v_gene: TRBV5-1
d_gene: -
j_gene: TRBJ1-2
abundance: -
CDR3nt: TGCGCCAGCAGCTTGGGACAGGTCGACTATGGCTACACCTTC
CDR3aa: CASSLGQVDYGYTF

v_gene: TRBV11-2
d_gene: -
j_gene: TRBJ1-2
abundance: once
CDR3nt: TGTGCCAGCAGCTTAACCGACAAGGCGCCTAACTATGGCTACACCTTC
CDR3aa: CASSLTDKAPNYGYTF

v_gene: TRBV7-2
d_gene: TRBD2
j_gene: TRBJ2-2
abundance: -
CDR3nt: TGTGCCAGCAGCCCCTTTAGTGGGGGAGGGACCGGGGAGCTGTTTTTT
CDR3aa: CASSPFSGGGTGELFF